A selection of T cell receptor beta chains follows, all from one sample in a study of cytomegalovirus exposure and HLA in healthy donors. Only in-frame clones appear in the TCRdb table, and some are missing; sequencing was by immunoSEQ multiplex PCR. The data show some 180,000 clones, less than 90% seen once. The sequencing sample was made of PBMCs. The source of these receptors is a girl between 10 and 17 years old in good health and CMV-seropositive. Both conserved end residues are part of each CDR3. A D gene is named only where the DNA matches it firmly. Expanded clones get a size class; other rows say once, few or many, or leave the size out.

V,J,D,size,length,CDR3,DNA
TRBV5-1,TRBJ2-3,NA,NA,15,CASSLQGGFTDTQYF,TGCGCCAGCAGCTTGCAAGGGGGTTTCACAGATACGCAGTATTTT
TRBV9,TRBJ2-1,NA,NA,14,CASSLGGVYNEQFF,TGTGCCAGCAGCCTCGGCGGGGTCTACAATGAGCAGTTCTTC
TRBV18,TRBJ2-7,TRBD1,once,14,CASSLDRGSLEQYF,TGTGCCAGCTCACTGGACAGGGGGTCCCTCGAGCAGTACTTC
TRBV27,TRBJ2-5,NA,NA,15,CASSSKQQEGQTQYF,TGTGCCAGCAGTTCCAAACAACAGGAGGGGCAAACCCAGTACTTC
TRBV7-9,TRBJ2-3,TRBD2,NA,16,CASGGTSGGRGDTQYF,TGTGCCAGCGGGGGAACTAGCGGAGGTCGAGGAGATACGCAGTATTTT
TRBV4-3,TRBJ1-4,NA,NA,16,CASSPRRTRGSEKLFF,TGCGCCAGCAGCCCCCGGAGGACGCGGGGAAGTGAAAAACTGTTTTTT
TRBV19,TRBJ2-7,TRBD1,NA,13,CASSITGAYEQYF,TGTGCCAGTAGTATAACAGGGGCCTACGAGCAGTACTTC
TRBV5-1,TRBJ2-7,NA,NA,14,CASSLGQGPYEQYF,TGCGCCAGCAGCTTGGGGCAGGGGCCCTACGAGCAGTACTTC
TRBV7-9,TRBJ1-5,TRBD1,NA,15,CASSGGTASNQPQHF,TGTGCCAGCAGCGGGGGGACAGCGAGCAATCAGCCCCAGCATTTT
TRBV6-1,TRBJ1-6,NA,NA,13,CARGGVGDSPLHF,TGTGCCAGAGGGGGGGTAGGTGATTCACCCCTCCACTTT
TRBV11-2,TRBJ2-1,TRBD2,NA,16,CASSSRLAGFYNEQFF,TGTGCCAGCAGCTCCAGACTAGCGGGATTCTACAATGAGCAGTTCTTC
TRBV27,TRBJ2-7,NA,NA,14,CASSWTGSSYEQYF,TGTGCCAGCAGTTGGACTGGGTCTTCCTACGAGCAGTACTTC
TRBV19,TRBJ2-6,NA,NA,14,CASSPNSGANVLTF,TGTGCCAGTAGTCCAAACTCTGGGGCCAACGTCCTGACTTTC
TRBV14,TRBJ2-7,TRBD2,NA,15,CASSQGIWTSYEQYF,TGTGCCAGCAGCCAAGGGATCTGGACTAGCTACGAGCAGTACTTC
TRBV5-6,TRBJ1-2,TRBD1,NA,14,CASSLVRDRSGYTF,TGTGCCAGCAGCTTGGTACGGGACAGGAGTGGCTACACCTTC
TRBV18,TRBJ2-7,TRBD1,NA,15,CASSPRDREGGEQYF,TGTGCCAGCTCACCAAGGGACAGGGAAGGGGGTGAGCAGTACTTC
TRBV4-1,TRBJ1-6,NA,NA,17,CASSHWTGRGYNSPLHF,TGCGCCAGCAGCCATTGGACTGGGAGAGGCTATAATTCACCCCTCCACTTT
TRBV2,TRBJ2-7,NA,NA,14,CASSGFSEMYEQYF,TGTGCCAGCAGCGGGTTTAGCGAAATGTACGAGCAGTACTTC
TRBV30,TRBJ1-4,NA,NA,11,CAWRSGPLVIF,TGTGCCTGGCGCTCAGGCCCCCTTGTAATTTTT
TRBV19,TRBJ1-5,TRBD1,NA,18,CASSTPPGQGARNQPQHF,TGTGCCAGTAGTACCCCCCCGGGACAGGGGGCCCGCAATCAGCCCCAGCATTTT
TRBV19,TRBJ2-2,TRBD2,NA,15,CASSMPSGYTGELFF,TGTGCCAGTAGTATGCCTAGCGGTTACACCGGGGAGCTGTTTTTT
TRBV19,TRBJ2-3,TRBD2,NA,16,CASSIEGLAGPGTQYF,TGTGCCAGTAGTATAGAGGGACTAGCGGGACCGGGCACGCAGTATTTT
TRBV19,TRBJ2-7,NA,NA,14,CASSPQGISYEQYF,TGTGCCAGTAGTCCCCAGGGGATCTCCTACGAGCAGTACTTC
TRBV13,TRBJ1-2,NA,NA,15,CASSSTTGNFYGYTF,TGTGCCAGCAGCTCGACCACAGGGAACTTCTATGGCTACACCTTC
TRBV11-2,TRBJ2-7,TRBD1,NA,14,CASSWDRGPYEQYF,TGTGCCAGCAGCTGGGACAGGGGCCCCTACGAGCAGTACTTC
TRBV11-3,TRBJ2-7,NA,NA,13,CASSSASGWEQYF,TGTGCCAGCAGCTCAGCATCAGGCTGGGAGCAGTACTTC
TRBV5-1,TRBJ1-2,NA,NA,18,CASSLLSYATASGNGYTF,TGCGCCAGCAGCTTGTTGTCCTATGCGACGGCGTCGGGAAATGGCTACACCTTC
TRBV29-1,TRBJ1-4,NA,NA,13,CSVSDSDNEKLFF,TGCAGCGTTTCGGACAGTGATAATGAAAAACTGTTTTTT
TRBV30,TRBJ1-1,TRBD1,once,14,CAWEGPTGGTEAFF,TGTGCCTGGGAGGGCCCGACAGGGGGCACTGAAGCTTTCTTT
TRBV27,TRBJ2-4,TRBD2,NA,13,CASSWTSENIQYF,TGTGCCAGCAGCTGGACTAGCGAAAACATTCAGTACTTC
TRBV4-3,TRBJ1-1,NA,NA,14,CASSQEWSQHEAFF,TGCGCCAGCAGCCAAGAATGGTCCCAACATGAAGCTTTCTTT
TRBV27,TRBJ2-3,NA,NA,13,CASSFFGADTQYF,TGTGCCAGCAGTTTTTTCGGGGCAGATACGCAGTATTTT
TRBV29-1,TRBJ1-2,NA,NA,14,CSVGYSETRRGYTF,TGCAGCGTTGGGTATAGTGAGACAAGGCGCGGCTACACCTTC
TRBV7-9,TRBJ1-2,NA,NA,19,CASSWGLPVNLAPNYGYTF,TGTGCCAGCAGCTGGGGACTTCCCGTCAACCTAGCCCCTAACTATGGCTACACCTTC
TRBV11-2,TRBJ1-1,NA,NA,18,CASSLARGGRGAHTEAFF,TGTGCCAGCAGCTTAGCAAGAGGGGGGAGGGGCGCACACACTGAAGCTTTCTTT
TRBV6-1,TRBJ2-7,NA,once,13,CASRDRQFYEQYF,TGTGCCAGCAGAGACAGACAGTTCTACGAGCAGTACTTC
TRBV4-3,TRBJ2-1,TRBD2,NA,15,CASSHRLAGGPAMFF,TGCGCCAGCAGCCACCGACTAGCGGGAGGGCCGGCTATGTTCTTC
TRBV4-2,TRBJ2-7,NA,NA,15,CASSQDKSRGYEQYF,TGTGCCAGCAGCCAAGATAAGAGCAGGGGCTACGAGCAGTACTTC
TRBV27,TRBJ2-7,TRBD2,NA,14,CASSLSQASGKQYF,TGTGCCAGCAGTTTATCTCAGGCAAGCGGGAAGCAGTACTTC
TRBV20-1,TRBJ1-1,NA,NA,10,CSRRAVEAFF,TGCAGTAGGAGGGCCGTTGAAGCTTTCTTT
TRBV27,TRBJ2-7,NA,NA,13,CASSLGKTYEQYF,TGTGCCAGCAGTTTAGGCAAAACCTACGAGCAGTACTTC
TRBV19,TRBJ1-1,TRBD1,NA,14,CASSIGDRNTEAFF,TGTGCCAGTAGTATAGGGGACAGGAACACTGAAGCTTTCTTT
TRBV7-3,TRBJ1-2,TRBD1,NA,14,CASSSTGGAGGYTF,TGTGCCAGCAGCAGTACAGGGGGCGCAGGAGGCTACACCTTC
TRBV6-6,TRBJ2-7,NA,NA,14,CASSPPGLNYEQYF,TGTGCCAGCAGTCCTCCGGGATTAAACTACGAGCAGTACTTC
TRBV29-1,TRBJ1-1,TRBD1,NA,15,CSVESIRDRNTEAFF,TGCAGCGTTGAGTCTATAAGGGACAGAAACACTGAAGCTTTCTTT
TRBV7-6,TRBJ1-1,NA,NA,13,CASSLSVNTEAFF,TGTGCCAGCAGCTTATCCGTTAACACTGAAGCTTTCTTT
TRBV14,TRBJ2-1,TRBD2,NA,16,CASSQRASGGYNEQFF,TGTGCCAGCAGCCAAAGGGCTAGCGGAGGCTACAATGAGCAGTTCTTC
TRBV19,TRBJ2-1,NA,NA,15,CASSPTSSTYHEQFF,TGTGCCAGTAGTCCTACTAGCTCAACCTACCATGAGCAGTTCTTC
TRBV2,TRBJ2-5,TRBD1,NA,15,CASSGGAGGGETQYF,TGTGCCAGCAGTGGGGGGGCAGGGGGCGGAGAGACCCAGTACTTC